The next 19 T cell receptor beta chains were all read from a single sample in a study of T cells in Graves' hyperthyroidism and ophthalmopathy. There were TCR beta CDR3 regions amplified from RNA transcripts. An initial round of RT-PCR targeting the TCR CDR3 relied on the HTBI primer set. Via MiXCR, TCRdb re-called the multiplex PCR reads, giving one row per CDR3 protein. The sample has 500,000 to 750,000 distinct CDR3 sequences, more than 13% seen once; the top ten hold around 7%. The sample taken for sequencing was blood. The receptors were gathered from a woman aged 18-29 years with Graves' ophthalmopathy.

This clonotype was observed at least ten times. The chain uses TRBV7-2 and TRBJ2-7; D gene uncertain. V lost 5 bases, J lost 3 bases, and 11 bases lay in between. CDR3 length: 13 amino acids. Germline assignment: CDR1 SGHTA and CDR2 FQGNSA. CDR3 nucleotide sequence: TGTGCCAGCAGCCCCGCAATGGACTACGAGCAGTACTTC. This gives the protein CASSPAMDYEQYF.

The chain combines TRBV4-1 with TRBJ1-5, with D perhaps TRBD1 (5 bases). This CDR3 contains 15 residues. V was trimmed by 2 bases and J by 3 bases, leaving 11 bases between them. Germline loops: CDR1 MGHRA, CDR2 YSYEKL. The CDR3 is CASSQSGQVNQPQHF. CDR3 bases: TGCGCCAGCAGCCAAAGCGGACAAGTCAATCAGCCCCAGCATTTT.

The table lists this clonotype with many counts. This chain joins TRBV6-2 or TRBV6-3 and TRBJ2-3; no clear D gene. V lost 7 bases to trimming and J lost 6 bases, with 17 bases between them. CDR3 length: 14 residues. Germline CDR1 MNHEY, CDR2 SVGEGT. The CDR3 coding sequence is TGTGCCAGCATCCTCCATTGGGGTTCCGATACGCAGTATTTT. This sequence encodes CASILHWGSDTQYF.

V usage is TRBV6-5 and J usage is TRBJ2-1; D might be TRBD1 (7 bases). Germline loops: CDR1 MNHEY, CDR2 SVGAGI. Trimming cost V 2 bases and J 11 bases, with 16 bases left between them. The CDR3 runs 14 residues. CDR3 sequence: CASSYRGRDSKQFF. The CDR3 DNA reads TGTGCCAGCAGTTACCGTGGGCGGGACAGCAAGCAGTTCTTC.

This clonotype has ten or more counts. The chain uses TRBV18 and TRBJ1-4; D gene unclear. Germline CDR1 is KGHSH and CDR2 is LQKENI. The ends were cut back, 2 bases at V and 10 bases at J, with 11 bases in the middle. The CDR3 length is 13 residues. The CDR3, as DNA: TGTGCCAGCTCACCAGAATGGGGTGGAAAACTGTTTTTT. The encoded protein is CASSPEWGGKLFF. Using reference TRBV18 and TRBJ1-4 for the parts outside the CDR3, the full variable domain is NAGVMQNPRHLVRRRGQEARLRCSPMKGHSHVYWYRQLPEEGLKFMVYLQKENIIDESGMPKERFSAEFPKEGPSILRIQQVVRGDSAAYFCASSPEWGGKLFFGSGTQLSVL.

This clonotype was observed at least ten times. CDR3 in amino acids: CASSGHFGYRRIQETQYF. The CDR3 nucleotides read TGTGCCAGCAGCGGCCACTTCGGGTACAGAAGGATTCAAGAGACCCAGTACTTC. The chain uses TRBV7-9 and TRBJ2-5; D is unresolved. Trimming stripped 5 bases from V and 2 bases from J, with 24 bases between. This CDR3 region has 18 residues. CDR1 is SEHNR, CDR2 FQNEAQ, per germline (reference sequence).

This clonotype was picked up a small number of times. The chain's CDR3 is CASSHLRSSYNEQFF. CDR3 coding DNA: TGTGCCAGCAGCCACCTACGTAGCTCCTACAATGAGCAGTTCTTC. The chain uses TRBV9 and TRBJ2-1; unclear D gene. V dropped 4 bases and J dropped 0 bases, with 11 bases sitting between them. This CDR3 contains 15 residues. Germline loops: CDR1 SGDLS, CDR2 YYNGEE.

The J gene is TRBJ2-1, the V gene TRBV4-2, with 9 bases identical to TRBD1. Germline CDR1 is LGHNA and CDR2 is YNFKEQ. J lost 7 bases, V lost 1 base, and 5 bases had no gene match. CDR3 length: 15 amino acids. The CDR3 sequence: CASSQVGTGLNEQFF. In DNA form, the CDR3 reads TGTGCCAGCAGCCAAGTCGGGACAGGGCTAAATGAGCAGTTCTTC.

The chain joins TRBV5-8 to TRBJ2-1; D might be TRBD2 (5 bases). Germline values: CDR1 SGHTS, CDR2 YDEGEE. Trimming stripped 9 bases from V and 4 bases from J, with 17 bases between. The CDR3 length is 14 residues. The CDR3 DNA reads TGTGCCACTCATAGGAGGACCCGTTACAATGAGCAGTTCTTC. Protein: CATHRRTRYNEQFF.

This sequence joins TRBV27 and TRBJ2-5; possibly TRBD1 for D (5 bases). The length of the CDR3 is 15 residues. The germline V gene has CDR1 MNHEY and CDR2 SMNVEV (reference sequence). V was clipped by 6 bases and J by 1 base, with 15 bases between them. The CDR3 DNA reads TGTGCCAGCAGCCCTCTCACAGGTTCCCAAGAGACCCAGTACTTC. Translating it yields CASSPLTGSQETQYF.

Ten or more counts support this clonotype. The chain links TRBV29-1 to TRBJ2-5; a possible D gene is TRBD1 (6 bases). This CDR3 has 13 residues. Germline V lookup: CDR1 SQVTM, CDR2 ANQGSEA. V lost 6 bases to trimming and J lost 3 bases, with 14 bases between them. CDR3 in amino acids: CSVARAGEETQYF. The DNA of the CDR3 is TGCAGCGTCGCCCGCGCAGGGGAAGAGACCCAGTACTTC. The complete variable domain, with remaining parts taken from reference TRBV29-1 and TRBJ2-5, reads SAVISQKPSRDICQRGTSLTIQCQVDSQVTMMFWYRQQPGQSLTLIATANQGSEATYESGFVIDKFPISRPNLTFSTLTVSNMSPEDSSIYLCSVARAGEETQYFGPGTRLLVL.

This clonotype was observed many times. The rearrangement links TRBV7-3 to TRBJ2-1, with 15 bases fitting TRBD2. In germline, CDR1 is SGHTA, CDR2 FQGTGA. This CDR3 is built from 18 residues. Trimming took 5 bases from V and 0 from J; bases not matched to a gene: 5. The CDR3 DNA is TGTGCCAGCAGCCCGGGACTAGCGGGAGGAAGCTCCTACAATGAGCAGTTCTTC. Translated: CASSPGLAGGSSYNEQFF.

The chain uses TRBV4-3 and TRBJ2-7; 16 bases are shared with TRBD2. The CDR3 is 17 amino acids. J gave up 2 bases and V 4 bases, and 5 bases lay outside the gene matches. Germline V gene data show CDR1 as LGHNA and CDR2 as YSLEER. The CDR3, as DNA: TGCGCCAGCAGCCGGGGACTAGCGGGAGGGCCCCCCTACGAGCAGTACTTC. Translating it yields CASSRGLAGGPPYEQYF.

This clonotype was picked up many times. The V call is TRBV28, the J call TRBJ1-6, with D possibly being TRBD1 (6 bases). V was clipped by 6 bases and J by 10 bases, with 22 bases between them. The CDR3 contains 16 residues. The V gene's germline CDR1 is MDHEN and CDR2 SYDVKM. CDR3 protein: CASSRRQGLPDSPLHF. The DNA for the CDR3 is TGTGCCAGCAGCCGCCGGCAGGGGTTGCCCGACTCACCCCTCCACTTT.

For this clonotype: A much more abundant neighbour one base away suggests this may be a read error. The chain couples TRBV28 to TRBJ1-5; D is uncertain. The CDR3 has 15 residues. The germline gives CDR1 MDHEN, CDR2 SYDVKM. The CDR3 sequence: CASSFGSFSNQPRHF. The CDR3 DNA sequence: TGTGCCAGCAGTTTCGGGAGTTTTAGCAATCAGCCCCGGCATTTT.

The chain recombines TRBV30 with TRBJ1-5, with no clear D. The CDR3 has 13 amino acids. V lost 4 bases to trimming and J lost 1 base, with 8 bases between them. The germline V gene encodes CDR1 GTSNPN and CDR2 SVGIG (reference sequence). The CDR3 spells CAWTSGSNQPQHF. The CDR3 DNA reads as TGTGCCTGGACCTCCGGAAGCAATCAGCCCCAGCATTTT.

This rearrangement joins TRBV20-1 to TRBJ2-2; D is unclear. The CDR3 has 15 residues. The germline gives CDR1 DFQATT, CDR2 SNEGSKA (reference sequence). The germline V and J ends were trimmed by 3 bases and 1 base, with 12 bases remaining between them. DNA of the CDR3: TGCAGTGCTAGGGGAAAACCTCTGAACACCGGGGAGCTGTTTTTT. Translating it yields CSARGKPLNTGELFF.

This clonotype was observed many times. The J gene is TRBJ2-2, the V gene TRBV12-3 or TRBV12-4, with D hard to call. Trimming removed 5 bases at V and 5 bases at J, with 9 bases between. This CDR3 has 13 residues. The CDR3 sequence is CASSPTSTGELFF. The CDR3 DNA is TGTGCCAGCAGTCCTACTTCTACCGGGGAGCTGTTTTTT.

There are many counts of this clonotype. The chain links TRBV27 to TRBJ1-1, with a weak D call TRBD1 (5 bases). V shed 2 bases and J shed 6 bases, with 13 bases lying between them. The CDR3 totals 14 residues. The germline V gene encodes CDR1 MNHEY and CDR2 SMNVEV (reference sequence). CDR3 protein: CASSLQGPTPEAFF. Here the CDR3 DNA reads TGTGCCAGCAGTTTACAGGGCCCTACGCCTGAAGCTTTCTTT.